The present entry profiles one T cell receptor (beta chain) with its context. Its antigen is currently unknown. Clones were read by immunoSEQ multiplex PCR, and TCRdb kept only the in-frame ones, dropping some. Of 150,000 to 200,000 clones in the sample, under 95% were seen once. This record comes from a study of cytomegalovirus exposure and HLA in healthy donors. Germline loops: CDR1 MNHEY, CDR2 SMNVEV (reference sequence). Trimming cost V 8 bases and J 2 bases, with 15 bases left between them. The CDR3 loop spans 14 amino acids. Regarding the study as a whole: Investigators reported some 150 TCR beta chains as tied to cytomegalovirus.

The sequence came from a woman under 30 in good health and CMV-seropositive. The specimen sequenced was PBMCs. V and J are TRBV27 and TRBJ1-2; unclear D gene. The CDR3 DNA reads TGTGCCAGCGGCCCTCGGGGAGTAAACTATGGCTACACCTTC. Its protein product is CASGPRGVNYGYTF.